This T cell receptor (beta chain) was identified in a study of blood T cell repertoires in COVID-19. Study-wide background: COVID-19 samples, acute and convalescent, were from the United States, Italy and Spain. PBMCs, B-cell-depleted T cells, or T cells provided the cDNA or gDNA that made up the material.

This clone was picked up a small number of times. Seattle cases were enrolled at active infection and followed longitudinally. Per germline, CDR1 SNHLY and CDR2 FYNNEI. This CDR3 has 15 residues. V dropped 8 bases and J dropped 0 bases, with 13 bases sitting between them. In the authors' workflow: Amplification from reference gene primers served as the basis for estimated nucleated cell counts. TCRdb keeps only in-frame clones here, not all; method: immunoSEQ multiplex PCR. That table gives V, J and clone size, and the DNA gave D and trimming. The data hold 150,000 to 200,000 clones, with around 85% observed a single time.

The J gene is TRBJ1-4, the V gene TRBV2; D unresolved. The clonotype comes from a man between 60 and 75 years old with COVID-19, enrolled during active disease. The sample comprised peripheral blood. The CDR3 region is CASGQAPATNEKLFF. Here the CDR3 DNA reads TGTGCCAGCGGCCAGGCGCCCGCAACTAATGAAAAACTGTTTTTT.